Included here is one TCR beta chain sequence, with context. Its matching antigen is unknown. TCRdb reprocessed the RT-PCR reads via MiXCR and lists one record per CDR3 protein. This sample has about 240,000 distinct CDR3 sequences, with roughly an eighth found just once. Trimming stripped 4 bases from V and 2 bases from J, with 5 bases between. The germline V gene encodes CDR1 SGHRS and CDR2 YFSETQ. The CDR3 extends over 12 amino acids. This sample is drawn from a study of response to subunit inactivated influenza vaccine. Study outcomes and limitations: There was a suggestion from the authors that each seasonal influenza vaccination recruits few new T cells.

The V and J genes are TRBV5-1 and TRBJ2-3; D is unresolved. The clonotype originates from a middle-aged man who received an inactivated influenza vaccine. Sequencing used non-naive T cells sorted from PBMCs, obtained 14 days before vaccination. In DNA, the CDR3 is TGCGCCAGCAGCCTACCCACAGATACGCAGTATTTT. Translation gives CASSLPTDTQYF.